This T cell receptor (beta chain) was retrieved from a study of blood T cell repertoires in COVID-19. Germline V gives CDR1 LNHDA, CDR2 SQIVND (reference sequence). V was cut by 6 bases and J by 4 bases, with 12 bases left in between. The CDR3 spans 14 residues. Method: immunoSEQ multiplex PCR; TCRdb's copy keeps in-frame clones and lacks some. The repertoire holds about 400,000 clones, with around nine tenths as singletons. The study drew participants aged about 18 to 90 years from 20 to 30 US areas. V gene TRBV19 combines with J gene TRBJ2-2, with TRBD2 as a possible D gene (6 bases). The sequencing input was PBMCs or T cells enriched from blood (not recorded which). This sequence originates from a woman aged 18-30 years with acute COVID-19. CDR3 sequence reads: CASSSAGTTGELFF. The CDR3, as DNA: TGTGCCAGTAGCTCGGCGGGAACCACCGGGGAGCTGTTTTTT.